This TCR beta chain was sequenced for a study of OX40 agonist ivuxolimab in advanced cancers. Across the whole study: An agonistic human IgG2 monoclonal antibody against OX40 (CD134) was given. Findings and caveats of the study: Relative to CD4+ cells, CD8+ T cells on average had more expanded clones.

Here immunoSEQ multiplex PCR was the method, and the copy in TCRdb shows in-frame clones only, minus some. The table records under 80,000 clones, 85% to 95% of them present only once. Prior autoimmune disease or systemic immunosuppression barred patients. The germline V gene encodes CDR1 SGHTA and CDR2 FQGNSA. Trimming stripped 5 bases from V and 0 bases from J, with 14 bases between. The CDR3 spans 15 residues. About this clone itself: Antigen specificity is unknown.

The chain joins TRBV7-2 to TRBJ2-7; a possible D gene is TRBD2 (6 bases). Sequenced material: CD4+ or CD8+ T cells sorted from blood, taken in a trial of the OX40 agonist ivuxolimab. The source is an adult with an advanced solid tumor such as melanoma, head and neck, liver or kidney cancer. The CDR3 DNA reads as TGTGCCAGCAGCCCCGGACTAATTAGCTCCTACGAGCAGTACTTC. Translated: CASSPGLISSYEQYF.